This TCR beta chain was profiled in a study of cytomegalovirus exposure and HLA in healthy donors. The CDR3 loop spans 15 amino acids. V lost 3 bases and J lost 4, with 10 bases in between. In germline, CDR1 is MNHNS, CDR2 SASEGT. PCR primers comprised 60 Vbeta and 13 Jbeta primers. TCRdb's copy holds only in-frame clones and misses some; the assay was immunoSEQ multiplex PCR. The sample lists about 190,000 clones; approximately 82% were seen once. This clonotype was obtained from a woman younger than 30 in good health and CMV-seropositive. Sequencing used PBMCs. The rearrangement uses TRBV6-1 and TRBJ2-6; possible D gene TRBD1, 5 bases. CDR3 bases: TGTGCCAGCAGTGATCGGACACTCGGGGCCAACGTCCTGACTTTC. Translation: CASSDRTLGANVLTF.